This entry lists 16 T cell receptor beta chains sequenced from one sample in a study of graft-versus-host responses after intestinal transplantation. Their antigens remain unidentified. Sequenced by immunoSEQ multiplex PCR; TCRdb stores in-frame clones only, minus some. Among around 95,000 clones, about 90% were seen once, and the ten largest hold about 0.9%. The sample consisted of unstimulated CD4+ T cells sorted from spleen or lymph node cells, taken before transplant. The receptors here all came from a human donor who was the organ donor for an intestinal transplant.

The V call is TRBV27, the J call TRBJ2-4, with D uncertain. Trimming pared 6 bases from V and 0 bases from J, leaving 6 bases between. The CDR3 contains 13 residues. Germline V CDR1 and CDR2: MNHEY, SMNVEV (reference sequence). The CDR3 sequence is CASRPVAKNIQYF. CDR3 sequence (DNA): TGTGCCAGCAGACCGGTAGCCAAAAACATTCAGTACTTC.

This rearrangement joins TRBV9 to TRBJ2-1, with D tentatively TRBD1 (6 bases). Trimming took off 6 bases at V and 3 bases at J, with 13 bases between the two ends. Germline V CDR1 and CDR2: SGDLS, YYNGEE. The length of the CDR3 is 14 residues. The CDR3 protein is CASKEQGRYNEQFF. For the CDR3, the DNA is TGTGCCAGCAAGGAGCAGGGGCGCTACAATGAGCAGTTCTTC.

The rearrangement joins TRBV28 to TRBJ1-2, with 7 bases that match TRBD1. Per the germline V gene, CDR1 is MDHEN and CDR2 is SYDVKM. The V and J ends lost 7 bases and 2 bases, in that order; junction bases with no gene match: 7. The CDR3 contains 14 residues. For the CDR3, the DNA is TGTGCCAGCACGCGACAGGGCCCAAACTATGGCTACACCTTC. This codes for CASTRQGPNYGYTF.

This clone was counted a single time. The V call is TRBV2, the J call TRBJ2-2; no clear D. This CDR3 is built from 13 residues. Trimming shortened V by 7 bases and J by 8 bases, and 14 bases separated the two germline ends. Germline-derived CDR1 and CDR2 are SNHLY and FYNNEI. The CDR3 spells CASTMSRGGELFF. CDR3 DNA: TGTGCCAGCACTATGTCCCGTGGGGGGGAGCTGTTTTTT.

Regarding this clone: At one end the junction does not follow the germline gene, possibly because of a read error. The chain carries TRBV7-8 and TRBJ1-1; D is ambiguous. The CDR3 runs 14 residues. CDR1 and CDR2 from the germline V gene are SGHVS and FQNEAQ. CDR3 DNA: TGTGCCAGCGGCTTTGGGCACGCGAACACTGAAGCTTTCTTT. The encoded protein is CASGFGHANTEAFF. The full variable domain, completed using reference TRBV7-8 and TRBJ1-1, is GAGVSQSPRYKVAKRGQDVALRCDPISGHVSLFWYQQALGQGPEFLTYFQNEAQLDKSGLPSDRFFAERPEGSVSTLKIQRTQQEDSAVYLCASGFGHANTEAFFGQGTRLTVV.

The chain couples TRBV5-8 to TRBJ2-5; D possibly uses TRBD1 or TRBD2 (5 bases each). The CDR3 is 15 residues long. Between the trimmed V and J ends, which lost 2 bases and 2 bases, there was a span of 13 bases. Germline V lookup: CDR1 SGHTS, CDR2 YDEGEE. CDR3 amino acids: CASSLAGTSQETQYF. The CDR3 region has the DNA TGTGCCAGCAGCTTAGCCGGGACCTCTCAAGAGACCCAGTACTTC.

This clone is medium-sized in the sample. The chain has TRBV7-2 and TRBJ2-2; D is unclear. The CDR3 loop spans 14 amino acids. Germline loops: CDR1 SGHTA, CDR2 FQGNSA. V lost 4 bases, J lost 5 bases, and 11 bases lay in between. CDR3 in DNA: TGTGCCAGCAGCTATCAAGCACCGACCGGGGAGCTGTTTTTT. It specifies CASSYQAPTGELFF.

The rearrangement joins TRBV7-8 to TRBJ1-3; D is unresolved. The V gene's germline CDR1 is SGHVS and CDR2 FQNEAQ. V dropped 5 bases and J dropped 4 bases, with 9 bases sitting between them. CDR3 size: 13 residues. CDR3 region: CASSPRVGNTIYF. CDR3 sequence (DNA): TGTGCCAGCAGCCCCCGGGTGGGAAACACCATATATTTT.

The rearrangement joins TRBV29-1 to TRBJ2-1; 7 bases align to TRBD1. The CDR3 is 19 residues long. Germline V lookup: CDR1 SQVTM, CDR2 ANQGSEA. V lost 2 bases to trimming and J lost 6 bases; unmatched junction nucleotides: 22. The CDR3 DNA follows: TGCAGCGTTGAAAGATGGGCAGGGGGAGACCTCACGGCAGGCAATGAGCAGTTCTTC. It codes for CSVERWAGGDLTAGNEQFF.

The chain uses TRBV4-1 and TRBJ1-4, with D perhaps TRBD1 (6 bases). Looked up from germline, CDR1 is MGHRA and CDR2 is YSYEKL. The CDR3 sequence is 15 residues long. The V end lost 2 bases, the J end lost 6 bases, and 13 bases lay between the germline ends. The CDR3 region is CASSQIQGGDEKLFF. In DNA, the CDR3 is TGCGCCAGCAGCCAAATACAGGGAGGGGATGAAAAACTGTTTTTT.

V is TRBV2 and J is TRBJ2-3, with TRBD2 as a possible D gene (5 bases). Trimming pared 8 bases from V and 6 bases from J, leaving 12 bases between. Looked up from germline, CDR1 is SNHLY and CDR2 is FYNNEI. This CDR3 region has 12 residues. The DNA of the CDR3 is TGTGCCAGCGGGAGCAGATTGGATACGCAGTATTTT. This codes for CASGSRLDTQYF.

This clone was found once. The gene calls are TRBV4-1 and TRBJ1-2; D unresolved. The CDR3 totals 14 residues. V was pared by 6 bases and J by 6 bases, with 17 bases between. Germline-derived CDR1 and CDR2 are MGHRA and YSYEKL. CDR3 region: CASRPPGVRDGYTF. Written as DNA, the CDR3 is TGCGCCAGCAGACCTCCCGGGGTTCGAGATGGCTACACCTTC.

V and J are TRBV2 and TRBJ1-5, with 8 bases identical to TRBD1. Per the germline V gene, CDR1 is SNHLY and CDR2 is FYNNEI. V shed 1 base and J 6 bases; nucleotides not matched to a gene: 5. The CDR3 sequence is 15 residues long. The CDR3 sequence is CASSEVGTGGQPQHF. CDR3 in DNA: TGTGCCAGCAGTGAAGTCGGTACAGGGGGTCAGCCCCAGCATTTT.

The chain carries TRBV5-1 and TRBJ2-2, with D perhaps TRBD1 or TRBD2 (5 bases each). This CDR3 is 14 amino acids long. With 4 bases removed from V and 6 bases from J, the gap between germline ends came to 13 bases. Germline CDR1 SGHRS, CDR2 YFSETQ. The CDR3 DNA is TGCGCCAGCAGCCACGGGACGGGCGCCGGGGAGCTGTTTTTT. It encodes CASSHGTGAGELFF.

The chain recombines TRBV5-1 with TRBJ1-1; tentatively, D is TRBD1 (5 bases). The CDR3 is 14 amino acids. The ends were cut back, 1 base at V and 3 bases at J, with 10 bases in the middle. Germline-derived CDR1 and CDR2 are SGHRS and YFSETQ. The CDR3 nucleotides are TGCGCCAGCAGCTTGTTGGGGGGTGACACTGAAGCTTTCTTT. This gives the protein CASSLLGGDTEAFF.

This sequence joins TRBV9 and TRBJ1-5; possible D gene TRBD1, 6 bases. The CDR3 covers 15 residues. V gave up 2 bases and J gave up 1 base, with 10 bases separating them. Germline V lookup: CDR1 SGDLS, CDR2 YYNGEE. This CDR3 is CASSVEGGSNQPQHF. The CDR3 region has the DNA TGTGCCAGCAGCGTTGAGGGGGGCAGCAATCAGCCCCAGCATTTT.